The rows below give T cell receptor beta chains drawn from one sample of a study of blood T cell repertoires in COVID-19. This table comes from immunoSEQ multiplex PCR, and its TCRdb copy is limited to in-frame clones, with some not included. Of some 350,000 clones listed, more than 75% were seen once; the top ten hold roughly 3%. Sequenced sample: PBMCs or T cells enriched from blood (not recorded which). All receptors come from a young woman who had recovered from COVID-19. The CDR3 runs from the conserved cysteine through the conserved F or W.

CDR3 protein	CDR3 length	J gene	V gene
CATSDSGGGGANNEQFF	17	TRBJ2-1	TRBV24-1
CASSLGLAGQETQYF	15	TRBJ2-5	TRBV5-6
CASGADSNQPQHF	13	TRBJ1-5	TRBV6-5
CASSERAFRGTSGGPVNEQFF	21	TRBJ2-1	TRBV10-2
CASSALAGTYNEQFF	15	TRBJ2-1	TRBV2
CASSFYRKNYGYTF	14	TRBJ1-2	TRBV7-2
CASSPSGIGTGNEQFF	16	TRBJ2-1	TRBV6-2/TRBV6-3
CASSLGLGGQSPLHF	15	TRBJ1-6	TRBV5-1
CASSPAGLGGTGGGEQYF	18	TRBJ2-7	TRBV28
CASSQQTGWGYGYTF	15	TRBJ1-2	TRBV19
CASSERRDYGYTF	13	TRBJ1-2	TRBV2
CASSLSDSSYNEQFF	15	TRBJ2-1	TRBV6-4
CASGRGYQPQHF	12	TRBJ1-5	TRBV6-5
CASSRDRGWQPLHF	14	TRBJ1-6	TRBV5-6
CASSLGQGGGYTF	13	TRBJ1-2	TRBV5-1
CATSYPERGVGYTF	14	TRBJ1-2	TRBV15
CASSLSGRQPQHF	13	TRBJ1-5	TRBV12-3/TRBV12-4